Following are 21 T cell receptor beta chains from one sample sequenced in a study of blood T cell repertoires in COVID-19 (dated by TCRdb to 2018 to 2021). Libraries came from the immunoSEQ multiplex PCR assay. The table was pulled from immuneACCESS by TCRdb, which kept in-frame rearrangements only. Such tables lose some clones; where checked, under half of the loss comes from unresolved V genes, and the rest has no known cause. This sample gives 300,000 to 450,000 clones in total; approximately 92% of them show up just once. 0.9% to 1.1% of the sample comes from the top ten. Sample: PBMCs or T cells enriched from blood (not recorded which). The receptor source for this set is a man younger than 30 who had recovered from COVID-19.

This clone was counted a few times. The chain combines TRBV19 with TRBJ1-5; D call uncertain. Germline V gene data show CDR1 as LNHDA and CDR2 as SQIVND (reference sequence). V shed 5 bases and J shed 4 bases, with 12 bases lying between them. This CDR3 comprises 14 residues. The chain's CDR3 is CASSLGFLNQPQHF. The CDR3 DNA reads TGTGCCAGTAGTCTAGGGTTCCTAAATCAGCCCCAGCATTTT.

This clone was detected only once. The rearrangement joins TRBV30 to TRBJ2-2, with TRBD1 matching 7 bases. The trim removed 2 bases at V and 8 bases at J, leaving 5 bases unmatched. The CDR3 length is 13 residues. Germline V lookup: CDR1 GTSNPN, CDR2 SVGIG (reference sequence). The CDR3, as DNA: TGTGCCTGGAGTACACAGGGGACGGGGGAGCTGTTTTTT. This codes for CAWSTQGTGELFF.

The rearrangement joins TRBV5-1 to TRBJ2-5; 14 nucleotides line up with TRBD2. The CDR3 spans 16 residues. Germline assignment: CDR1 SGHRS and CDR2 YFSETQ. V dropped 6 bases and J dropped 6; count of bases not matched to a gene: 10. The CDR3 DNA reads TGCGCCAGCATGGGACTAGCGGGAGTGAGAGCAAAGACCCAGTACTTC. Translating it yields CASMGLAGVRAKTQYF.

The CDR3 sequence is CASSLGSGRGSYEQYF. Here the CDR3 DNA reads TGTGCCAGCAGCTTAGGCTCAGGGAGGGGGTCCTACGAGCAGTACTTC. The chain uses TRBV7-2 and TRBJ2-7, with TRBD2 as a possible D gene (7 bases). V was shortened by 1 base and J by 1 base, with 14 bases between the two germline ends. The CDR3 runs to 16 residues. Germline assignment: CDR1 SGHTA and CDR2 FQGNSA.

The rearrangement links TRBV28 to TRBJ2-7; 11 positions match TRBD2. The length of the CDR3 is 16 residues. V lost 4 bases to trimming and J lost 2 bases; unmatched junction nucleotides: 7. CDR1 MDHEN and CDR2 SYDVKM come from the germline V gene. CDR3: CASSSNPSGGPYEQYF. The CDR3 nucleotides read TGTGCCAGCAGTTCGAACCCTAGCGGGGGGCCCTACGAGCAGTACTTC. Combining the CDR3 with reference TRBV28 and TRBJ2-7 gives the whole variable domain DVKVTQSSRYLVKRTGEKVFLECVQDMDHENMFWYRQDPGLGLRLIYFSYDVKMKEKGDIPEGYSVSREKKERFSLILESASTNQTSMYLCASSSNPSGGPYEQYFGPGTRLTVT.

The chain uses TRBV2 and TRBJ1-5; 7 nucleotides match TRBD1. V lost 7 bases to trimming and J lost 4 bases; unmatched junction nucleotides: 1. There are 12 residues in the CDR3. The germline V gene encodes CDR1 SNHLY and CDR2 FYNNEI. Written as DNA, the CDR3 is TGTGCCAGCACGGGACAGAATCAGCCCCAGCATTTT. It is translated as CASTGQNQPQHF.

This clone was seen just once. The CDR3 DNA sequence: TGTGCCAGCAGCTTGAGCGGTGGGGTGGGCAATGAGCAGTTCTTC. It specifies CASSLSGGVGNEQFF. The chain has TRBV7-2 and TRBJ2-1, with D possibly matching TRBD2 (5 bases). The V gene lost 3 bases and the J gene lost 6 bases, with 15 bases spanning the gap. Per germline, CDR1 SGHTA and CDR2 FQGNSA. The CDR3 covers 15 residues. Full variable domain (remainder filled in from reference TRBV7-2 and TRBJ2-1): GAGVSQSPSNKVTEKGKDVELRCDPISGHTALYWYRQSLGQGLEFLIYFQGNSAPDKSGLPSDRFSAERTGGSVSTLTIQRTQQEDSAVYLCASSLSGGVGNEQFFGPGTRLTVL.

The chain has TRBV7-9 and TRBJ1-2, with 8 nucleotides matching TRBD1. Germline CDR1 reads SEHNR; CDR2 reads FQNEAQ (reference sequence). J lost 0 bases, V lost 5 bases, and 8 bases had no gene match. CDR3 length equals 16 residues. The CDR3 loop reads CASSPRQGPSNYGYTF. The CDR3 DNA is TGTGCCAGCAGCCCCCGACAGGGGCCTTCTAACTATGGCTACACCTTC.

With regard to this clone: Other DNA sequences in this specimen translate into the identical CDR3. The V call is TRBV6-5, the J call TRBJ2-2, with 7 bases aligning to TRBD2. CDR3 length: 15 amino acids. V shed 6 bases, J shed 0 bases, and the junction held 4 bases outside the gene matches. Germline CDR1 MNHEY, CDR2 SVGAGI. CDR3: CASSPLAANTGELFF. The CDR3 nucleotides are TGTGCCAGCAGCCCCCTAGCGGCGAACACCGGGGAGCTGTTTTTT.

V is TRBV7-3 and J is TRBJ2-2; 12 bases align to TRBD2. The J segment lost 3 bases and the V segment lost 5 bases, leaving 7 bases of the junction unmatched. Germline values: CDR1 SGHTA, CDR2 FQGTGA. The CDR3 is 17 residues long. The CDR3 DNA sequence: TGTGCCAGCAGCCCTAGCGGGGGGGCCGATTACACCGGGGAGCTGTTTTTT. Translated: CASSPSGGADYTGELFF.

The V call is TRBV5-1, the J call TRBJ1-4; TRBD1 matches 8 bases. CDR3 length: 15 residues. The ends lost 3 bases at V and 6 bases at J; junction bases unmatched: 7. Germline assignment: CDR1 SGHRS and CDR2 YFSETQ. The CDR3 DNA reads TGCGCCAGCAGCTCCCAGGGGGCGCGGGATGAAAAACTGTTTTTT. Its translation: CASSSQGARDEKLFF.

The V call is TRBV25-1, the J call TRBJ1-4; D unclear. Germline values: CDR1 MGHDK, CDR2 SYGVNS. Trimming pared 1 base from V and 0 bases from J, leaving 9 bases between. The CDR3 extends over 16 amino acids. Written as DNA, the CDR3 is TGTGCCAGCAGTGAATCGAGGGTTTCAACTAATGAAAAACTGTTTTTT. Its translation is CASSESRVSTNEKLFF.

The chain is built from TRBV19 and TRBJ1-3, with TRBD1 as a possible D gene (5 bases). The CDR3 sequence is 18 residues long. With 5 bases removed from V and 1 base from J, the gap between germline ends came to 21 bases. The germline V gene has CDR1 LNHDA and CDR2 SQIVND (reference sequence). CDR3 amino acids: CASSLTQTGGSSGNTIYF. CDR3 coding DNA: TGTGCCAGTAGTCTAACCCAGACCGGGGGAAGTTCTGGAAACACCATATATTTT.

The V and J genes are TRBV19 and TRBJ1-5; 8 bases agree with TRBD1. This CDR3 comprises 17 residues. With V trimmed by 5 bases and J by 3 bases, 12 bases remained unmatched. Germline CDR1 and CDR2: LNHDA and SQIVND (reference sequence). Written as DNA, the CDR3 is TGTGCCAGTAGTTCTGGGGACAGGCGCCTCTACAATCAGCCCCAGCATTTT. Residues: CASSSGDRRLYNQPQHF. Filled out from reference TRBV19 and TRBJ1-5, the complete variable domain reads DGGITQSPKYLFRKEGQNVTLSCEQNLNHDAMYWYRQDPGQGLRLIYYSQIVNDFQKGDIAEGYSVSREKKESFPLTVTSAQKNPTAFYLCASSSGDRRLYNQPQHFGDGTRLSIL.

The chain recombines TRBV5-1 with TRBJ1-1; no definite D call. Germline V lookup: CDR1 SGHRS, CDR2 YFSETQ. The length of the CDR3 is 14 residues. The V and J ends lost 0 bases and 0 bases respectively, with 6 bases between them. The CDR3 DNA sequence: TGCGCCAGCAGCTTGGGAGCTGTGAACACTGAAGCTTTCTTT. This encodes CASSLGAVNTEAFF.

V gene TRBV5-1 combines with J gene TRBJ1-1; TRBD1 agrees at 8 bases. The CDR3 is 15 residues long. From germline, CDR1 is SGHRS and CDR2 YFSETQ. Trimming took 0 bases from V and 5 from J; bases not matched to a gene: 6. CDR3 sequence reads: CASSLGTGKLTEAFF. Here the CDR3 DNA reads TGCGCCAGCAGCTTGGGGACAGGGAAACTAACTGAAGCTTTCTTT.

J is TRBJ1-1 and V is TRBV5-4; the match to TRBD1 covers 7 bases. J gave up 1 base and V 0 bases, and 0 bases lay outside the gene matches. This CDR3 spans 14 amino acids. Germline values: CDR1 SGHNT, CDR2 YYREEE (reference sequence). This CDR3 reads CASSLGDRNTEAFF. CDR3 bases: TGTGCCAGCAGCTTGGGGGACAGGAACACTGAAGCTTTCTTT.

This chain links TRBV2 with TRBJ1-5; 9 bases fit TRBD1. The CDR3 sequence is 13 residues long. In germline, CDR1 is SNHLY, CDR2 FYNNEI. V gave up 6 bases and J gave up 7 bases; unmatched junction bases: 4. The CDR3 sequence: CASRRTGEQPQHF. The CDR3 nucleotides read TGTGCCAGCAGACGGACAGGGGAGCAGCCCCAGCATTTT.

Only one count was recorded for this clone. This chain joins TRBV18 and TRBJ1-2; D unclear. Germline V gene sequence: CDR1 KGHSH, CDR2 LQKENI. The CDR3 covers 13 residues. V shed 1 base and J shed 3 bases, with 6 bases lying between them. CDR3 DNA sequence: TGTGCCAGCTCACCACGGCCAGACTATGGCTACACCTTC. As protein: CASSPRPDYGYTF.

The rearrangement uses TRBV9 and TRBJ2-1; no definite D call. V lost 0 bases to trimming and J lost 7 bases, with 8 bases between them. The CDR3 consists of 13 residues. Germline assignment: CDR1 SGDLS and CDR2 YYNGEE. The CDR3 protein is CASSVGPVNEQFF. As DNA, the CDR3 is TGTGCCAGCAGCGTAGGGCCAGTTAATGAGCAGTTCTTC.

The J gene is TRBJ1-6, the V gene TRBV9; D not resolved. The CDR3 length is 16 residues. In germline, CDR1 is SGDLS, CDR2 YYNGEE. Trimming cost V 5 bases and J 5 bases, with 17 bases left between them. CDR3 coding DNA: TGTGCCAGCAGTACGGGGAACCCTTTGGATAATTCACCCCTCCACTTT. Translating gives CASSTGNPLDNSPLHF.